This section outlines one T cell receptor beta chain sequence together with its context. The sample is drawn from a study of blood T cell repertoires in COVID-19. Study background: There were acute and convalescent COVID-19 samples, and they came from the United States, Italy and Spain.

Using immunoSEQ multiplex PCR, the repertoire was profiled, and TCRdb retains in-frame clones only, with some absent. Among 100,000 to 150,000 clones listed, around 80% were seen once. CDR1 is SNHLY and CDR2 is FYNNEI in the germline V gene. The V segment lost 4 bases and the J segment 7 bases; nucleotides outside the gene matches: 7. CDR3 length: 15 residues. Specimen: peripheral blood. The clonotype was recovered from a man older than 75 with active or convalescent COVID-19. The chain combines TRBV2 with TRBJ1-6; 7 bases fit TRBD1. The CDR3 DNA reads as TGTGCCAGCAGTGGACCGGGACAGAGAAATTCACCCCTCCACTTT. Protein: CASSGPGQRNSPLHF.